There are many counts of the clone carrying this T cell receptor (beta chain). The antigen is not known. Time point here: technical triplicate 2. PBMCs stored at -80 C, 2 million in total, were the source of the unsorted libraries. This CDR3 spans 14 amino acids. The ends were cut back, 0 bases at V and 7 bases at J, with 10 bases in the middle. CDR1 and CDR2 from the germline V gene are MNHNS and SASEGT. The team produced cDNA through 5'RACE using 10-nucleotide random UMIs. One entry per CDR3 protein, called by TCRdb with MiXCR from the 5' RACE reads. The data hold around 56,000 distinct CDR3 sequences, with nearly 25% observed a single time. The sample belongs to a study of neurological immune-mediated disorders. Notes on the study in general: No sharing of CDR3 amino acid sequences was observed among expanded clones across subjects, suggesting private repertoires in all groups. The greatest TCR clonal expansion occurred in HTLV-1-associated myelopathy and the least in multiple sclerosis, which fell below healthy controls.

Specimen: PBMCs. The rearrangement uses TRBV6-1 and TRBJ1-5, with D unclear. The TCR comes from a man aged 55 to 70 with HTLV-1-associated myelopathy (HAM/TSP). The CDR3 region has the DNA TGTGCCAGCAGTGAAGCGTATATTGGGCAGCCCCAGCATTTT. Translated: CASSEAYIGQPQHF.